The source of this T cell receptor beta chain is a study of cytomegalovirus exposure and HLA in healthy donors. Broader study findings: A few of the chains that were CMV-associated were confirmed in vitro to be specific for CMV antigens.

Per the germline V gene, CDR1 is MDHEN and CDR2 is SYDVKM. Between the trimmed V and J ends, which lost 5 bases and 0 bases, there was a span of 15 bases. The CDR3 is made up of 16 amino acids. Here immunoSEQ multiplex PCR was the method, and the copy in TCRdb shows in-frame clones only, minus some. Among more than 55,000 clones listed, roughly nine tenths were seen once. Of note for this clone: Antigen specificity is unknown.

The sample was PBMCs. The chain joins TRBV28 to TRBJ2-3; no clear D gene. The TCR originated in a woman under 30 in good health and CMV-seronegative. The CDR3 spells CASSLRLTASTDTQYF. The CDR3 coding sequence is TGTGCCAGCAGTCTCCGACTGACTGCTAGCACAGATACGCAGTATTTT.